This T cell receptor beta chain was sequenced for a study of T cell repertoires in cytomegalovirus infection. Across the study: Both a matching HLA type and CMV infection were indicated by public TCR beta signatures.

The germline CDR1 and CDR2 sequences are MNHNS and SASEGT. The ends lost 6 bases at V and 4 bases at J; junction bases unmatched: 5. There are 14 residues in the CDR3. One entry per CDR3 protein results from TCRdb running MiXCR on the reads. The sample carries around 740,000 distinct CDR3 sequences, roughly 35% recorded once. Study-level findings and limits: HLA-C-restricted CMV clonotypes gave the most frequent clonotype in two of eight donors.

As for this clonotype: No antigen is known for it.

Sequencing was performed on PBMCs. This TCR was recovered from a human donor in good health (CMV status not recorded). Some clones in this sample may be carry-over from other donors' samples. This sequence joins TRBV6-1 and TRBJ1-4, with TRBD1 matching 7 bases. The CDR3 is CASRGQVHNEKLFF. CDR3 nucleotides: TGTGCCAGCAGAGGACAGGTCCATAATGAAAAACTGTTTTTT.